These T cell receptor beta chains were read from a single sample in a study of blood T cell repertoires in COVID-19. Sequenced by immunoSEQ multiplex PCR; TCRdb stores in-frame clones only, minus some. The table shows over 85,000 clones, with more than 75% occurring only once. The sample taken for sequencing was peripheral blood. The receptors here all came from a human donor in a cohort sampled during active COVID-19. Each CDR3 is given with its conserved first and last residue. Each record gives: D gene, J gene, clone size, V gene, CDR3 protein, CDR3 DNA. D genes are given only for firm matches. Where a row states a size, it is once, few, many or the class of an expanded clone; other rows omit it.

>NA|TRBJ1-3|once|TRBV7-2
CASSLGRGSGNTIYF
TGTGCCAGCAGCTTAGGAAGGGGCTCAGGAAACACCATATATTTT
>NA|TRBJ2-7|NA|TRBV30
CAWSVSAGSYEQYF
TGTGCCTGGAGTGTATCGGCCGGGTCCTACGAGCAGTACTTC
>TRBD2|TRBJ2-1|NA|TRBV27
CASSPIRLAGGTYNEQFF
TGTGCCAGCAGTCCTATCAGACTAGCGGGAGGCACCTACAATGAGCAGTTCTTC
>TRBD2|TRBJ2-3|NA|TRBV20-1
CSASWGRAADTQYF
TGCAGTGCTAGTTGGGGGAGGGCTGCAGATACGCAGTATTTT
>NA|TRBJ2-3|NA|TRBV20-1
CSAPEVDTQYF
TGCAGTGCGCCAGAGGTAGATACGCAGTATTTT
>NA|TRBJ2-2|NA|TRBV5-1
CASSLIGLGTGELFF
TGCGCCAGCAGCTTGATTGGACTCGGCACCGGGGAGCTGTTTTTT
>NA|TRBJ2-7|few|TRBV2
CASQETALSYEQYF
TGTGCCAGCCAGGAGACAGCTCTCTCCTACGAGCAGTACTTC
>TRBD2|TRBJ2-1|NA|TRBV10-3
CATTLRTSGRVAYNEQFF
TGTGCCACGACCCTCCGGACTAGCGGGAGGGTGGCCTACAATGAGCAGTTCTTC
>NA|TRBJ2-1|NA|TRBV11-3
CASSLGGQGADEQFF
TGTGCCAGCAGCTTGGGAGGGCAGGGGGCCGATGAGCAGTTCTTC
>TRBD2|TRBJ2-3|NA|TRBV18
CASSPSSGSTDTQYF
TGTGCCAGCTCCCCCTCTAGCGGTAGCACAGATACGCAGTATTTT
>NA|TRBJ1-3|NA|TRBV30
CARGPTSGNTIYF
TGTGCCCGCGGGCCCACCTCTGGAAACACCATATATTTT
>TRBD1|TRBJ2-7|NA|TRBV5-1
CASGGGTGLYEQYF
TGCGCCAGCGGAGGGGGGACAGGACTATACGAGCAGTACTTC
>NA|TRBJ2-2|NA|TRBV11-2
CASSPGFTGELFF
TGTGCCAGCAGTCCCGGGTTCACCGGGGAGCTGTTTTTT
>TRBD2|TRBJ2-5|NA|TRBV5-4
CASSLGLGTSGTGETQYF
TGTGCCAGCAGCTTGGGGCTTGGTACTAGCGGGACTGGGGAGACCCAGTACTTC
>NA|TRBJ1-3|NA|TRBV5-5
CASSWMEAGGNTIYF
TGTGCCAGCAGCTGGATGGAGGCAGGTGGAAACACCATATATTTT
>TRBD2|TRBJ2-7|NA|TRBV10-2
CASSGTSGTYEQYF
TGCGCCAGCAGTGGGACTAGCGGAACCTACGAGCAGTACTTC
>TRBD1|TRBJ1-5|once|TRBV5-6
CASSPQGPVNQPQHF
TGTGCCAGCAGCCCACAGGGGCCCGTTAATCAGCCCCAGCATTTT
>NA|TRBJ1-5|few|TRBV5-4
CASSPKRGSAGNQPQHF
TGTGCCAGCAGCCCGAAGAGAGGATCAGCAGGCAATCAGCCCCAGCATTTT
>TRBD1|TRBJ1-5|NA|TRBV28
CASRPSGDSQPQHF
TGTGCCAGCAGGCCCTCCGGGGACAGTCAGCCCCAGCATTTT
>NA|TRBJ2-5|NA|TRBV2
CASSDQLSSETQYF
TGTGCCAGCAGTGACCAACTAAGCTCTGAGACCCAGTACTTC
>NA|TRBJ1-3|NA|TRBV30
CAWTLQAYSGNTIYF
TGTGCCTGGACCTTACAGGCCTACTCTGGAAACACCATATATTTT
>NA|TRBJ2-2|NA|TRBV18
CASSPTSVDTGELFF
TGTGCCAGCTCACCAACTAGTGTAGACACCGGGGAGCTGTTTTTT
>TRBD1|TRBJ1-2|NA|TRBV28
CASSSTGTVGDYGYTF
TGTGCCAGCAGTTCTACCGGGACAGTCGGAGACTATGGCTACACCTTC
>NA|TRBJ2-1|NA|TRBV5-1
CASSLGETEYNEQFF
TGCGCCAGCAGCTTGGGAGAGACGGAGTACAATGAGCAGTTCTTC
>TRBD1|TRBJ1-1|NA|TRBV6-2/TRBV6-3
CASNPVTGLIPEAFF
TGTGCCAGCAACCCCGTGACAGGGTTGATCCCTGAAGCTTTCTTT
>NA|TRBJ1-2|NA|TRBV10-1
CASSEPLGPYGYTF
TGCGCCAGCAGTGAGCCGCTCGGTCCCTATGGCTACACCTTC
>TRBD2|TRBJ2-1|NA|TRBV6-5
CASSYLGLARGNEQFF
TGTGCCAGCAGTTACTTAGGACTAGCTCGGGGCAATGAGCAGTTCTTC
>TRBD1|TRBJ1-5|NA|TRBV23-1
CASGGGDSHQPQHF
TGCGCCAGCGGCGGGGGGGACAGTCATCAGCCCCAGCATTTT
>NA|TRBJ2-5|once|TRBV18
CASSQITRGISQETQYF
TGTGCCAGCTCACAAATAACGCGGGGTATTTCACAAGAGACCCAGTACTTC
>TRBD1|TRBJ2-7|NA|TRBV5-1
CASSPGQGAYEQYF
TGCGCCAGCAGCCCAGGACAGGGGGCCTACGAGCAGTACTTC
>NA|TRBJ2-7|NA|TRBV27
CASSPRQGAGAYEQYF
TGTGCCAGCAGTCCGCGCCAGGGGGCGGGAGCCTACGAGCAGTACTTC
>NA|TRBJ1-5|NA|TRBV28
CASSSGNGVKGQPQHF
TGTGCCAGCAGTTCCGGGAACGGGGTCAAGGGTCAGCCCCAGCATTTT
>TRBD2|TRBJ2-3|NA|TRBV28
CASSLSLEAGANTDTQYF
TGTGCCAGCAGTTTATCTTTGGAAGCGGGAGCGAACACAGATACGCAGTATTTT
>TRBD1|TRBJ1-1|few|TRBV5-1
CASSFLTGTGGWGNTEAFF
TGCGCCAGCAGCTTTCTTACCGGGACAGGGGGCTGGGGGAACACTGAAGCTTTCTTT
>NA|TRBJ2-5|NA|TRBV4-1
CASSLSGLHDQETQYF
TGCGCCAGCAGCCTCTCAGGACTACATGATCAAGAGACCCAGTACTTC
>TRBD2|TRBJ2-1|NA|TRBV4-3
CASSQEVAGISYNEQFF
TGCGCCAGCAGCCAAGAAGTAGCGGGTATCTCCTACAATGAGCAGTTCTTC
>TRBD1|TRBJ1-1|NA|TRBV5-1
CASSGGQTNTEAFF
TGCGCCAGCAGCGGGGGACAGACAAACACTGAAGCTTTCTTT
>TRBD1|TRBJ2-7|NA|TRBV9
CASSVVRDREGNEQYF
TGTGCCAGCAGCGTAGTGAGGGACAGAGAGGGGAACGAGCAGTACTTC
>NA|TRBJ2-1|NA|TRBV7-9
CASILSFGGSFNEQFF
TGTGCCAGCATCTTATCGTTTGGGGGCTCTTTTAATGAGCAGTTCTTC
>TRBD2|TRBJ2-7|NA|TRBV7-8
CASSWTSGDYEQYF
TGTGCCAGCAGCTGGACTAGCGGGGACTACGAGCAGTACTTC
>NA|TRBJ2-2|NA|TRBV4-1
CASSRGGVTSGELFF
TGCGCCAGCAGCCGAGGAGGGGTGACTTCCGGGGAGCTGTTTTTT
>TRBD2|TRBJ2-7|NA|TRBV24-1
CATRKRLAVLYEQYF
TGTGCCACCAGAAAACGACTAGCGGTCCTTTACGAGCAGTACTTC
>NA|TRBJ1-4|few|TRBV3-1/TRBV3-2
CASSQAGAATNEKLFF
TGTGCCAGCAGCCAAGCAGGGGCCGCAACTAATGAAAAACTGTTTTTT
>TRBD2|TRBJ2-2|NA|TRBV19
CASSPRLAGGNTGELFF
TGTGCCAGTAGTCCCCGACTAGCGGGAGGGAACACCGGGGAGCTGTTTTTT
>NA|TRBJ2-7|NA|TRBV18
CASSPTRGYEQYF
TGTGCCAGCTCACCAACCAGGGGTTACGAGCAGTACTTC
>NA|TRBJ1-1|NA|TRBV11-2
CASSPGSGGVTEAFF
TGTGCCAGCAGCCCTGGATCCGGAGGGGTCACTGAAGCTTTCTTT
>NA|TRBJ1-1|NA|TRBV9
CASSPNMNTEAFF
TGTGCCAGCAGCCCCAACATGAACACTGAAGCTTTCTTT
>TRBD2|TRBJ2-1|NA|TRBV29-1
CSGGVASGILDEQFF
TGCAGCGGGGGGGTGGCTAGCGGGATTCTGGATGAGCAGTTCTTC
>TRBD2|TRBJ2-3|NA|TRBV6-4
CASRYDGRATDTQYF
TGTGCCAGCAGATACGACGGGAGGGCCACAGATACGCAGTATTTT
>NA|TRBJ2-1|once|TRBV7-9
CASSLGLQSNEQFF
TGTGCCAGCAGCTTAGGACTCCAGAGCAATGAGCAGTTCTTC
>NA|TRBJ1-2|NA|TRBV6-1
CASSEVADYGYTF
TGTGCCAGCAGTGAAGTGGCGGACTATGGCTACACCTTC
>NA|TRBJ2-7|NA|TRBV6-9
CASRNSSSYEQYF
TGTGCCAGCAGAAACAGTAGCTCCTACGAGCAGTACTTC
>TRBD2|TRBJ2-7|few|TRBV5-1
CASSLETSGASYEQYF
TGCGCCAGCAGCTTGGAGACTAGCGGGGCCTCCTACGAGCAGTACTTC
>TRBD1|TRBJ1-5|once|TRBV6-5
CASRDRASNQPQHF
TGTGCCAGCAGAGACAGGGCTAGCAATCAGCCCCAGCATTTT
>TRBD2|TRBJ2-1|NA|TRBV7-2
CASSPLGSGDYNEQFF
TGTGCCAGCAGCCCCCTGGGTAGCGGGGACTACAATGAGCAGTTCTTC